These 9 T cell receptor beta chains were all obtained from the same sample, sequenced in a study of T cell responses to AZD1222 COVID-19 vaccine. Sequenced by immunoSEQ multiplex PCR; TCRdb stores in-frame clones only, minus some. The sample holds tens of thousands of clones; more than 90% are singletons and the top ten take 4.7%. The source material was peripheral blood, sampled 28 days after the second AZD1222 dose. The receptors shown here come from an adult who received the AZD1222 COVID-19 vaccine.

The chain combines TRBV19 with TRBJ2-6; D unclear. V lost 10 bases to trimming and J lost 0 bases, with 7 bases between them. Germline CDR1 LNHDA, CDR2 SQIVND (reference sequence). CDR3 size: 13 residues. The CDR3 DNA sequence: TGTGCCACTCAGATCTCTGGGGCCAACGTCCTGACTTTC. Amino acids: CATQISGANVLTF.

In regard to this clone: One junction end does not reproduce the germline sequence, and a read error may be involved. The rearrangement uses TRBV5-4 and TRBJ2-1; D is unresolved. This CDR3 is built from 12 residues. The germline gives CDR1 SGHNT, CDR2 YYREEE (reference sequence). CDR3 nucleotide sequence: TGTGCCAGCAACTTGGCTGGCAATGAGCAGTTCTTC. Amino acids: CASNLAGNEQFF.

The V and J genes are TRBV7-2 and TRBJ2-1, with 8 bases lining up with TRBD1. The length of the CDR3 is 14 residues. The J segment lost 6 bases and the V segment lost 3 bases, leaving 4 bases of the junction unmatched. Germline-derived CDR1 and CDR2 are SGHTA and FQGNSA. The CDR3: CASSFGQGPNEQFF. Here the CDR3 DNA reads TGTGCCAGCAGCTTCGGACAGGGCCCCAATGAGCAGTTCTTC.

The chain combines TRBV6-6 with TRBJ1-2, with TRBD1 identical over 8 bases. CDR3 size: 17 residues. The V and J ends lost 5 bases and 4 bases, in that order; junction bases with no gene match: 15. Looked up from germline, CDR1 is MNHNY and CDR2 is SVGAGI (reference sequence). The CDR3 DNA follows: TGTGCCAGCAGTCCAGCGGGACAGGCTCCGGGGGGCTATGGCTACACCTTC. It specifies CASSPAGQAPGGYGYTF.

This rearrangement joins TRBV23-1 to TRBJ2-1; perhaps D is TRBD1 or TRBD2 (5 bases each). TRBV23-1 is an ORF, and what it does is uncertain. The V end was cut by 6 bases, the J end by 2 bases, with 17 bases between. The length of the CDR3 is 16 residues. The DNA for the CDR3 is TGCGCCAGCAGGCCGGGACCCCGAGCACCCTACAATGAGCAGTTCTTC. It yields the protein CASRPGPRAPYNEQFF.

This chain connects TRBV12-3 or TRBV12-4 to TRBJ2-6; D is undetermined. V was clipped by 6 bases and J by 1 base, with 4 bases between them. The CDR3 is made up of 13 amino acids. The CDR3 reads CASRTSGANVLTF. CDR3 in DNA: TGTGCCAGCAGGACATCTGGGGCCAACGTCCTGACTTTC.

The chain recombines TRBV3-1 (or the pseudogene TRBV3-2) with TRBJ2-1; D gene ambiguous. V was shortened by 0 bases and J by 9 bases, with 9 bases between the two germline ends. The CDR3 loop spans 13 amino acids. Germline CDR1 reads LGHDT; CDR2 reads YNNKEL (reference sequence). CDR3 loop: CASSQDKVGEQFF. The CDR3 DNA reads as TGTGCCAGCAGCCAAGATAAGGTGGGTGAGCAGTTCTTC.

This clone has only one observation. The CDR3 is CSASQRGAEAFF. In DNA, the CDR3 is TGCAGTGCTAGTCAAAGGGGGGCTGAAGCTTTCTTT. The chain has TRBV20-1 and TRBJ1-1, with D perhaps matching TRBD1 (6 bases). Per the germline V gene, CDR1 is DFQATT and CDR2 is SNEGSKA (reference sequence). V was clipped by 3 bases and J by 6 bases, with 11 bases between them. The CDR3 totals 12 residues.

The chain employs TRBV6-1 and TRBJ1-5, with unresolved D. Germline V gene lookup returns CDR1 MNHNS and CDR2 SASEGT. The CDR3 contains 14 residues. V lost 2 bases and J 3 bases, leaving 8 bases between the germline ends. The CDR3 sequence: CASSELSVNQPQHF. The DNA of the CDR3 is TGTGCCAGCAGTGAATTGTCAGTCAATCAGCCCCAGCATTTT.